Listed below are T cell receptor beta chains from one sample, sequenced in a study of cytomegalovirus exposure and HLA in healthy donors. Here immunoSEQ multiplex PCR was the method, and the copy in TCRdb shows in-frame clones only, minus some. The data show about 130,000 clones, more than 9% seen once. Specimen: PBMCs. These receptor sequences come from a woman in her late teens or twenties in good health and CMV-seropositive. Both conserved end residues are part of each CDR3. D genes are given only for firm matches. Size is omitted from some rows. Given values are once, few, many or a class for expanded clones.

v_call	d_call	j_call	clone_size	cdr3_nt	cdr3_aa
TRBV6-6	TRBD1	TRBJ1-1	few	TGTGCCAGTCGCCAGGGGGGTAACACTGAAGCTTTCTTT	CASRQGGNTEAFF
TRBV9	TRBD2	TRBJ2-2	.	TGTGCCAGCAGCGTAGTTGCGGGAGGGCCGATCGGGGAGCTGTTTTTT	CASSVVAGGPIGELFF
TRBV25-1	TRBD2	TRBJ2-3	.	TGTGCCAGCAGTGAAGGAGGCAGCGGGGGGTACGATACGCAGTATTTT	CASSEGGSGGYDTQYF
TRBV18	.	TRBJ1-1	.	TGTGCCAGCTCACCACCTGGAGGGAACACTGAAGCTTTCTTT	CASSPPGGNTEAFF
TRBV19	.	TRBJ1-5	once	TGTGCCAGTAGCGGGAGTGGGCCCCAGCATTTT	CASSGSGPQHF
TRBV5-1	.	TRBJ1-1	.	TGCGCCAGCAGCTTAGACAGTGTCCTCATGAACACTGAAGCTTTCTTT	CASSLDSVLMNTEAFF
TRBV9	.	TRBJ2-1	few	TGTGCCAGCAGTGGGCATGAGCAGTTCTTC	CASSGHEQFF
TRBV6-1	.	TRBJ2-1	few	TGTGCCAGCAGTGAAGCTTATGGGGGCGTCGGGGAGCAGTTCTTC	CASSEAYGGVGEQFF
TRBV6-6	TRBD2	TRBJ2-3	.	TGTGCCAGCAGTTACGTGGCTAGCGGATTCACAGATACGCAGTATTTT	CASSYVASGFTDTQYF
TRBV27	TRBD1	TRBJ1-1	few	TGTGCCAGCAGTTTCGGGACAGGAGTGAACACTGAAGCTTTCTTT	CASSFGTGVNTEAFF
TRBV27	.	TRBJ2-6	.	TGTGCCAGCAGATCGGGGTTGCCTGGGGCCAACGTCCTGACTTTC	CASRSGLPGANVLTF
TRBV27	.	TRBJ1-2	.	TGTGCCAGCAGTTTGGGGGGGCACGGTGGCTACACCTTC	CASSLGGHGGYTF
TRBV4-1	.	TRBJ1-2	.	TGCGCCAGCAGCCAAGATTTTAGGGACACTTTTAACTATGGCTACACCTTC	CASSQDFRDTFNYGYTF
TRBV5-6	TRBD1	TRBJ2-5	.	TGTGCCAGCAGCCAGGGCAACCCGACAGGGCAAGAGACCCAGTACTTC	CASSQGNPTGQETQYF
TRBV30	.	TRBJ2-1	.	TGTGCCTGGAACACGGGAGACTCCTACAATGAGCAGTTCTTC	CAWNTGDSYNEQFF
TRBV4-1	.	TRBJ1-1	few	TGCGCCAGCAGCACGCACAGCGGGGAAGCTTTCTTT	CASSTHSGEAFF
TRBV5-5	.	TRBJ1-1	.	TGTGCCAGCAGCTTGGGGCAGGTTCCCACTGAAGCTTTCTTT	CASSLGQVPTEAFF
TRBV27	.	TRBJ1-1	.	TGTGCCAGCAGTTTAGGCAGGGGCGAAGCTTTCTTT	CASSLGRGEAFF
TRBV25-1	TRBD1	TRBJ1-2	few	TGTGCCAGCAGTGATTGGGACAGGCCTAACTATGGCTACACCTTC	CASSDWDRPNYGYTF
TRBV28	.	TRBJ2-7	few	TGTGCCAGCAAGCTTATGGGGCTCGGTGCCTACGAGCAGTACTTC	CASKLMGLGAYEQYF
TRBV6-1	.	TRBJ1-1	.	TGTGCCAGCAACCCTGTGGGGGCCCTAGTAGAAGCTTTCTTT	CASNPVGALVEAFF
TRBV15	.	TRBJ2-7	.	TGTGCCACCCGGGATTCCTACGAGCAGTACTTC	CATRDSYEQYF
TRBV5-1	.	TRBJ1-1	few	TGCGCCAGCAGCTTGTTACAGTACACTGAAGCTTTCTTT	CASSLLQYTEAFF
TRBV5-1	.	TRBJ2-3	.	TGCGCCAGCAGCGGGACAACCTACACAGATACGCAGTATTTT	CASSGTTYTDTQYF
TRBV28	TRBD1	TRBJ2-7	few	TGTGCCACCAAACAGGGGCCCCTCTACGAGCAGTACTTC	CATKQGPLYEQYF
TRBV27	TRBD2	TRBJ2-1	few	TGTGCCAGCACCCAGACTAGCGGGAGGGCCCGGACGCAGTTCTTC	CASTQTSGRARTQFF
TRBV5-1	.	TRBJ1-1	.	TGCGCCAGCAGCTTGGGGGCCGGGGGGATGAACACTGAAGCTTTCTTT	CASSLGAGGMNTEAFF
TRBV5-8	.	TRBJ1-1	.	TGTGCCAGCCTCGGAGGGCCCGTCCTTGAAGCTTTCTTT	CASLGGPVLEAFF
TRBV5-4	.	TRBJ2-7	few	TGTGCCAGCAGCCAAGGAGGGAACCGCTACGAGCAGTACTTC	CASSQGGNRYEQYF
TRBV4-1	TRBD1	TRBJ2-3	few	TGCGCCAGCAGTAACACCGGGACAGGGGAAGGAGATACGCAGTATTTT	CASSNTGTGEGDTQYF
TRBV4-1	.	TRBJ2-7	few	TGCGCCAGCAGCCAAGGCCCGGGTATGGACGAGCAGTACTTC	CASSQGPGMDEQYF
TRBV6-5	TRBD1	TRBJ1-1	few	TGTGCCAGCAGCTTAGGACAGGGAACTGAAGCTTTCTTT	CASSLGQGTEAFF
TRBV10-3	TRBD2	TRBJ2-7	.	TGTGCCATCAGTGGGGCGGGAGGGCCGCGGGAGCAGTACTTC	CAISGAGGPREQYF
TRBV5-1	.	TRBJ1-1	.	TGCGCCAGCAGCTTGACCGGCCGGCAGGGGACTGAAGCTTTCTTT	CASSLTGRQGTEAFF
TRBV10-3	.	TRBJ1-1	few	TGTGCCATCAGTGACGGTCCGCGAGCTTTCTTT	CAISDGPRAFF
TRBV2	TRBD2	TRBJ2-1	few	TGTGCCAGCAGTCTACTAGCGGGAGGATCCAATGAGCAGTTCTTC	CASSLLAGGSNEQFF
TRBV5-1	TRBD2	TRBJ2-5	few	TGCGCCAGCAGCCGACAGCGGGAGGGGAGAGAGACCCAGTACTTC	CASSRQREGRETQYF
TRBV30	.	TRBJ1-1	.	TGTGCCTGGAGCCCGGGGATGAACACTGAAGCTTTCTTT	CAWSPGMNTEAFF
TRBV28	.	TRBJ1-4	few	TGTGCCAGCAGCCCCTCCGACACCGCTAATGAAAAACTGTTTTTT	CASSPSDTANEKLFF
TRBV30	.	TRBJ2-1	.	TGTGCCTGGAGTGCCAGACTAAGCAATGAGCAGTTCTTC	CAWSARLSNEQFF
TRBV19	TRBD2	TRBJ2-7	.	TGTGCCAGTAGTCCGCGGGCTAGCGGTCCCTACGAGCAGTACTTC	CASSPRASGPYEQYF
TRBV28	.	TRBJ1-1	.	TGTGCCACCCATTCCAGGGGTAGGAACACTGAAGCTTTCTTT	CATHSRGRNTEAFF
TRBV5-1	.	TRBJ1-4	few	TGCGCCAGCAGCTTGGTCCCCCCGACGGGGGGGGGTGAAAAACTGTTTTTT	CASSLVPPTGGGEKLFF
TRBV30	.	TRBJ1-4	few	TGTGCCTGGAGTATAGGACGGGGAACTAATGAAAAACTGTTTTTT	CAWSIGRGTNEKLFF
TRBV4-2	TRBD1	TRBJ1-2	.	TGTGCCAGCAGCCAAGATGGGGACAGGCCCTCGGGTGGCTACACCTTC	CASSQDGDRPSGGYTF